The 11 T cell receptor beta chains reported below all come from one sample, sequenced in a study of cytomegalovirus exposure and HLA in healthy donors. PCR primers comprised 60 Vbeta and 13 Jbeta primers. The data were produced by immunoSEQ multiplex PCR, yet TCRdb's version contains in-frame clones alone and is incomplete. The sample comprises around 65,000 clones, about 80% of which are singletons, and less than 5% rests with the top ten. Sequencing was carried out using PBMCs. Receptor source: a woman in her 30s in good health and CMV-seronegative.

The J gene is TRBJ2-2, the V gene TRBV30; 11 nucleotides match TRBD1. The length of the CDR3 is 15 residues. CDR1 and CDR2 from the germline V gene are GTSNPN and SVGIG (reference sequence). V shed 1 base and J 6 bases; nucleotides not matched to a gene: 4. CDR3 loop: CAWSDGTGGSGELFF. The CDR3 DNA follows: TGTGCCTGGAGTGACGGGACAGGGGGGTCCGGGGAGCTGTTTTTT.

The CDR3 region is CASGGQAGNTGELFF. CDR3 nucleotide sequence: TGTGCCAGCGGGGGACAGGCCGGGAACACCGGGGAGCTGTTTTTT. This chain uses TRBV2 with TRBJ2-2; TRBD1 matches 8 bases. Trimming cost V 8 bases and J 1 base; bases outside gene matches: 6. This CDR3 contains 15 residues. CDR1 SNHLY and CDR2 FYNNEI come from the germline V gene. The variable domain in full, completed from reference TRBV2 and TRBJ2-2, reads EPEVTQTPSHQVTQMGQEVILRCVPISNHLYFYWYRQILGQKVEFLVSFYNNEISEKSEIFDDQFSVERPDGSNFTLKIRSTKLEDSAMYFCASGGQAGNTGELFFGEGSRLTVL.

This CDR3 is CASSASQSYNEQFF. CDR3 bases: TGTGCCAGCAGCGCTAGCCAGTCCTACAATGAGCAGTTCTTC. V gene TRBV5-4 combines with J gene TRBJ2-1; D possibly corresponds to TRBD2 (5 bases). This CDR3 has 14 amino acids. Germline V gene sequence: CDR1 SGHNT, CDR2 YYREEE (reference sequence). The germline V and J ends were trimmed by 4 bases and 1 base, with 9 bases remaining between them.

The V and J genes are TRBV28 and TRBJ1-5; D might be TRBD1 (6 bases). From germline, CDR1 is MDHEN and CDR2 SYDVKM. The V gene lost 4 bases and the J gene lost 5 bases, with 15 bases spanning the gap. The CDR3 sequence is 15 residues long. The DNA of the CDR3 is TGTGCCAGCAGTTACCTACGGGACACTCATCAGCCCCAGCATTTT. Protein product: CASSYLRDTHQPQHF.

This rearrangement joins TRBV6-1 to TRBJ1-1; D is uncertain. This CDR3 has 14 amino acids. CDR1 MNHNS and CDR2 SASEGT come from the germline V gene. The V gene lost 3 bases and the J gene lost 0 bases, with 8 bases spanning the gap. The CDR3 bases are TGTGCCAGCAGTGAGGACTTCGTGAACACTGAAGCTTTCTTT. This translates into CASSEDFVNTEAFF.

The chain uses TRBV30 and TRBJ1-1; TRBD1 is a possible D gene (5 bases). CDR1 GTSNPN and CDR2 SVGIG come from the germline V gene (reference sequence). With 0 bases removed from V and 5 bases from J, the gap between germline ends came to 13 bases. This CDR3 spans 14 amino acids. The CDR3 loop reads CAWSVGAGTTEAFF. The CDR3 region has the DNA TGTGCCTGGAGTGTAGGGGCCGGAACGACTGAAGCTTTCTTT.

The genes are TRBV29-1 and TRBJ2-7; TRBD1 might be the D (6 bases). CDR3 length: 12 amino acids. Between the trimmed V and J ends, which lost 4 bases and 3 bases, there was a span of 10 bases. Looked up from germline, CDR1 is SQVTM and CDR2 is ANQGSEA. DNA of the CDR3: TGCAGCGTTGGCAAACAGGGCTACGAGCAGTACTTC. Protein: CSVGKQGYEQYF.

The chain is built from TRBV30 and TRBJ2-7, with D possibly matching TRBD1 (6 bases). Trimming pared 7 bases from V and 0 bases from J, leaving 16 bases between. From germline, CDR1 is GTSNPN and CDR2 SVGIG (reference sequence). The CDR3 loop spans 14 amino acids. CDR3 protein: CAYNWGLSSYEQYF. For the CDR3, the DNA is TGTGCCTACAACTGGGGGCTTAGCTCCTACGAGCAGTACTTC.

This chain joins TRBV29-1 and TRBJ1-2; D possibly corresponds to TRBD1 (6 bases). The length of the CDR3 is 13 residues. Germline loops: CDR1 SQVTM, CDR2 ANQGSEA. V was pared by 6 bases and J by 3 bases, with 14 bases between. The CDR3 loop is CSVGQGIDYGYTF. The CDR3 DNA is TGCAGCGTCGGGCAGGGGATCGACTATGGCTACACCTTC.

The chain carries TRBV6-5 and TRBJ2-7, with 12 bases fitting TRBD2. With 5 bases clipped from V and 6 bases from J, the junction kept 2 bases outside the gene matches. CDR3 length: 13 amino acids. The V gene's germline CDR1 is MNHEY and CDR2 SVGAGI. Written as DNA, the CDR3 is TGTGCCAGCAGTAAGGGACTAGCGGGCGAGCAGTACTTC. Its protein is CASSKGLAGEQYF.

This clone was counted only a few times. V and J are TRBV28 and TRBJ2-7; 12 nucleotides line up with TRBD1. The ends lost 8 bases at V and 6 bases at J; junction bases unmatched: 8. The CDR3 loop spans 14 amino acids. Germline-derived CDR1 and CDR2 are MDHEN and SYDVKM. CDR3 nucleotide sequence: TGTGCCAGCCACAGGGACAGGGGGCAGGGCGAGCAGTACTTC. Translating it yields CASHRDRGQGEQYF.